These T cell receptor beta chains were read from a single sample in a study of T cell responses to AZD1222 COVID-19 vaccine. The assay was immunoSEQ multiplex PCR, and TCRdb's table has in-frame clones only and misses some. The sample holds about 160,000 clones, approximately 90% seen once. This specimen consisted of peripheral blood, obtained on day 0 of AZD1222 vaccination. These TCRs come from an adult in good health. Both conserved end residues are part of each CDR3. The order of the fields is D gene, V gene, J gene, clone size, CDR3 DNA, CDR3 protein. D genes are given only for firm matches. A clone size is listed for some rows: how often the clone was seen (once, few, many), or a class if it is expanded.

-	TRBV5-6	TRBJ2-2	-	TGTGCCAGCAGCATATGGGGCGGGGAGCTGTTTTTT	CASSIWGGELFF
-	TRBV18	TRBJ2-7	-	TGTGCCAGCTCACCCGGACGGATCTATGGCGAGCAGTACTTC	CASSPGRIYGEQYF
TRBD1	TRBV7-9	TRBJ2-5	-	TGTGCCAGCGGGACAGGTGGGGAGACCCAGTACTTC	CASGTGGETQYF
TRBD2	TRBV28	TRBJ2-2	-	TGTGCCAGCAGCCCCGGGACTAGCTGGACCGGGGAGCTGTTTTTT	CASSPGTSWTGELFF
TRBD1	TRBV27	TRBJ1-2	-	TGTGCCAGCAGTCCCGGGACAGGGGCCCTCTATGGCTACACCTTC	CASSPGTGALYGYTF
-	TRBV5-4	TRBJ1-1	-	TGTGCCAGCAGCGTAGGGACACTTTCCTATGAAGCTTTCTTT	CASSVGTLSYEAFF
-	TRBV30	TRBJ1-4	-	TGTGCCTGCCTCATCTCAACTAATGAAAAACTGTTTTTT	CACLISTNEKLFF
-	TRBV11-2	TRBJ1-3	-	TGTGCCACTAGGGCAGCTGGAAACACCATATGTTTT	CATRAAGNTICF
TRBD1	TRBV28	TRBJ1-3	-	TGTGCCAGCAGTCCGCCACAGGGGGTAGGAAACACCATATATTTT	CASSPPQGVGNTIYF
-	TRBV30	TRBJ1-2	-	TGTGCCTGGAGAGGCAGGGCCCCTTATGGCTACACCTTC	CAWRGRAPYGYTF
-	TRBV6-5	TRBJ1-1	-	TGTGCCAGCAGTTACGCTCGTCTGAACACTGAAGCTTTCTTT	CASSYARLNTEAFF
-	TRBV5-4	TRBJ2-2	-	TGTGCCAGCAGCGGGGTCCAAACGGGATTAAACGCCGGGGAGCTGTTTTTT	CASSGVQTGLNAGELFF
-	TRBV10-3	TRBJ2-7	-	TGTGCCATCAGTGAGAGGGCAGGGCTTCTATACGAGCAGTACTTC	CAISERAGLLYEQYF
-	TRBV29-1	TRBJ1-1	-	TGCAGCGTTATATCAGTAGGGAGTGAAGCTTTCTTT	CSVISVGSEAFF
-	TRBV7-2	TRBJ1-5	-	TGTGCCAGCAGCTTAGGGCGACAGGCCAATCAGCCCCAGCATTTT	CASSLGRQANQPQHF
TRBD2	TRBV27	TRBJ2-7	-	TGTGCCAGCAGACACTTTGGGACTAGCGTAACTAGCTCCTACGAGCAGTACTTC	CASRHFGTSVTSSYEQYF
-	TRBV6-2/TRBV6-3	TRBJ2-5	-	TGTGCCAGCAGCGACGGGTCCAGGAAAGAGACCCAGTACTTC	CASSDGSRKETQYF
-	TRBV7-2	TRBJ1-1	once	TGTGCCAGCAGCTTAGATATTTGGACTGAAGCTTTCTTT	CASSLDIWTEAFF